Shown below are 20 T cell receptor beta chains from a single sample sequenced in a study of beta chain features in type 1 diabetes. Findings of the study overall: Shortening of TCRB CDR3s, moderate but significant, appeared in all four CD4+ subsets of Type 1 diabetes patients.

Their cognate antigens are unknown. Reverse transcribing all isolated RNA meant expressed TCRB transcripts were sequenced. Sequenced by immunoSEQ multiplex PCR; TCRdb stores in-frame clones only, minus some. The sample records around 140,000 clones, more than 10% being singletons. The sequencing sample was made of central memory CD4+ T cells from blood. These receptors all stem from a man younger than 35 with type 1 diabetes.

The DNA for the CDR3 is TGCGCCAGCAGCCAAGCTCACGGCTTGGGGATAGATACGCAGTATTTT. This translates into CASSQAHGLGIDTQYF. V and J are TRBV4-1 and TRBJ2-3; D is ambiguous. V lost 1 base, J lost 5 bases, and 16 bases lay in between. The CDR3 totals 16 residues. CDR1 is MGHRA and CDR2 is YSYEKL in the germline V gene.

This clone has only a few counts. The rearrangement joins TRBV15 to TRBJ2-1, with 9 nucleotides matching TRBD1. From germline, CDR1 is LNHNV and CDR2 YYDKDF (reference sequence). This CDR3 has 15 residues. V shed 3 bases and J 7 bases; nucleotides not matched to a gene: 7. DNA for the CDR3: TGTGCCACCAGCAGGTTGGGACAGGGTAGGAATGAGCAGTTCTTC. Translated, it gives CATSRLGQGRNEQFF. The variable domain in full, completed from reference TRBV15 and TRBJ2-1, reads DAMVIQNPRYQVTQFGKPVTLSCSQTLNHNVMYWYQQKSSQAPKLLFHYYDKDFNNEADTPDNFQSRRPNTSFCFLDIRSPGLGDTAMYLCATSRLGQGRNEQFFGPGTRLTVL.

This clone turned up a few times. This chain links TRBV19 with TRBJ2-2; D is unresolved. CDR3 length equals 13 residues. The V gene's germline CDR1 is LNHDA and CDR2 SQIVND (reference sequence). Trimming took 5 bases from V and 6 from J, leaving 10 bases between them. CDR3: CASSPRQAGELFF. As DNA, the CDR3 is TGTGCCAGTAGTCCCCGGCAGGCCGGGGAGCTGTTTTTT.

The genes are TRBV18 and TRBJ1-1; tentatively, D is TRBD1 (6 bases). Germline lookup yields CDR1 KGHSH and CDR2 LQKENI. The CDR3 is 17 residues long. The germline V and J ends were trimmed by 5 bases and 6 bases, with 25 bases remaining between them. CDR3 amino acids: CASSTGLTAGGQPEAFF. The CDR3 nucleotides are TGTGCCAGCTCAACAGGGTTGACTGCGGGTGGACAACCTGAAGCTTTCTTT. Drawing the rest from reference TRBV18 and TRBJ1-1, the complete variable domain is NAGVMQNPRHLVRRRGQEARLRCSPMKGHSHVYWYRQLPEEGLKFMVYLQKENIIDESGMPKERFSAEFPKEGPSILRIQQVVRGDSAAYFCASSTGLTAGGQPEAFFGQGTRLTVV.

This clone was seen more than once but under ten times. The chain employs TRBV28 and TRBJ1-5; D is ambiguous. With 6 bases removed from V and 5 bases from J, the gap between germline ends came to 17 bases. The CDR3 consists of 15 residues. Germline V gives CDR1 MDHEN, CDR2 SYDVKM. The CDR3 region has the DNA TGTGCCAGCAGCCCTACCTTAGGCCGTTATCAGCCCCAGCATTTT. Translating it yields CASSPTLGRYQPQHF.

In its sample, this clone was seen many times. Germline and junction disagree at one end, which may indicate a read error. The V gene is TRBV28, the J gene TRBJ2-5; TRBD1 matches at 11 bases. The germline V gene has CDR1 MDHEN and CDR2 SYDVKM. The CDR3 has 12 residues. CDR3 coding DNA: TGTGCCAGCAGCCTACAAATGGGACAGGGGGACTTC. Amino acids: CASSLQMGQGDF.

The chain carries TRBV7-8 and TRBJ1-2; D might be TRBD1 (6 bases). Trimming left V 1 base short and J 4 bases short, with 19 bases between. The CDR3 length is 17 residues. Germline lookup yields CDR1 SGHVS and CDR2 FQNEAQ. The CDR3 region has the DNA TGTGCCAGCAGCTTAGTGACAGGCGGACCTGGTGGCTATGGCTACACCTTC. It translates to CASSLVTGGPGGYGYTF.

V usage is TRBV27 and J usage is TRBJ1-2; 8 nucleotides align to TRBD1. Losses at the gene ends were 7 bases for V and 4 bases for J; bases not matched to a gene: 8. Germline V gives CDR1 MNHEY, CDR2 SMNVEV (reference sequence). The length of the CDR3 is 14 residues. The CDR3 loop is CASTQTGAGYGYTF. CDR3 coding DNA: TGTGCCAGCACCCAGACAGGGGCGGGCTATGGCTACACCTTC.

The chain carries TRBV28 and TRBJ1-1; no clear D gene. Germline V gene data show CDR1 as MDHEN and CDR2 as SYDVKM. V shed 4 bases and J shed 6 bases, with 15 bases lying between them. The CDR3 spans 14 residues. CDR3 coding DNA: TGTGCCAGCAGTTCCCCCCGGGGTGGCGCTGAAGCTTTCTTT. This encodes CASSSPRGGAEAFF.

The V call is TRBV13, the J call TRBJ1-6; a possible D gene is TRBD1 (5 bases). The CDR3 contains 13 residues. Germline CDR1 PRHDT, CDR2 FYEKMQ (reference sequence). V shed 4 bases and J shed 8 bases, with 9 bases lying between them. CDR3 nucleotides: TGTGCCAGCAGCTCTCAGGGTTATTCACCCCTCCACTTT. Translation: CASSSQGYSPLHF.

In its sample, this clone was seen a few times. This chain uses TRBV7-2 with TRBJ2-1, with 8 bases aligning to TRBD1. There are 14 residues in the CDR3. CDR1 and CDR2 (germline): SGHTA, FQGNSA. Trimming took 5 bases from V and 6 from J; bases not matched to a gene: 6. CDR3 in DNA: TGTGCCAGCAGCCGCCACACAGGGGGCAATGAGCAGTTCTTC. Its protein is CASSRHTGGNEQFF.

This clone was seen a handful of times. The rearrangement uses TRBV7-9 and TRBJ1-6, with a possible D match to TRBD1 (5 bases). The CDR3 consists of 14 residues. CDR1 SEHNR and CDR2 FQNEAQ come from the germline V gene (reference sequence). Trimming stripped 2 bases from V and 7 bases from J, with 9 bases between. This CDR3 is CASSLTTANSPLHF. CDR3 DNA sequence: TGTGCCAGCAGCTTAACGACAGCGAATTCACCCCTCCACTTT.

The chain is built from TRBV9 and TRBJ1-2, with D tentatively TRBD1 (5 bases). The CDR3 covers 13 residues. Germline V gene data show CDR1 as SGDLS and CDR2 as YYNGEE. Trimming removed 4 bases at V and 6 bases at J, with 13 bases between. The CDR3 DNA is TGTGCCAGCAGCCCGGGACCTGGACATGGCTACACCTTC. Translation: CASSPGPGHGYTF.

CDR3 in DNA: TGTGCCAGCAGCTATAGGGGACGGATGAACACTGAAGCTTTCTTT. It codes for CASSYRGRMNTEAFF. The chain combines TRBV27 with TRBJ1-1, with D possibly being TRBD1 (5 bases). Germline CDR1 reads MNHEY; CDR2 reads SMNVEV (reference sequence). With 6 bases removed from V and 0 bases from J, the gap between germline ends came to 14 bases. The CDR3 extends over 15 amino acids.

The CDR3, as DNA: TGCGCCAGCAGCCCCCAGGGTGGAGAGAATGAGCAGTTCTTC. Amino acids: CASSPQGGENEQFF. This chain connects TRBV5-1 to TRBJ2-1, with TRBD1 as a possible D gene (5 bases). Trimming removed 4 bases from V and 7 bases from J, with 15 bases in between. Germline CDR1 SGHRS, CDR2 YFSETQ. This CDR3 contains 14 residues.

The chain carries TRBV29-1 and TRBJ2-3; TRBD1 matches 7 bases. This CDR3 region has 15 residues. V lost 4 bases, J lost 2 bases, and 9 bases stayed unmatched. Germline V gives CDR1 SQVTM, CDR2 ANQGSEA. CDR3 DNA: TGCAGCGTTGGACAGGGCGTTTTACCCACAGATACGCAGTATTTT. Translated, it gives CSVGQGVLPTDTQYF.

This clone was counted only a few times. The V call is TRBV14, the J call TRBJ2-2; 7 nucleotides line up with TRBD1. CDR1 and CDR2 (germline): SGHDN, FVKESK. The CDR3 totals 13 residues. With V trimmed by 6 bases and J by 5 bases, 3 bases remained unmatched. CDR3 protein: CASSLTGTGELFF. The CDR3 coding sequence is TGTGCCAGCAGTCTGACAGGGACCGGGGAGCTGTTTTTT.

Ten or more counts support this clone. The genes are TRBV18 and TRBJ1-2; D is possibly TRBD1 (6 bases). V lost 6 bases to trimming and J lost 5 bases, with 13 bases between them. Per the germline V gene, CDR1 is KGHSH and CDR2 is LQKENI. The CDR3 consists of 13 residues. CDR3 coding DNA: TGTGCCAGCTCGCCTGGGGGGGCATATGGCTACACCTTC. Its protein product is CASSPGGAYGYTF.

The table lists this clone with a few counts. The V call is TRBV19, the J call TRBJ2-3; possibly TRBD1 for D (6 bases). The CDR3 is 17 amino acids. V was trimmed by 4 bases and J by 3 bases, leaving 20 bases between them. Germline CDR1 and CDR2: LNHDA and SQIVND (reference sequence). The CDR3 DNA sequence: TGTGCCAGTAGTACTCAGGGGTCCATCGGTCAAACAGATACGCAGTATTTT. It encodes CASSTQGSIGQTDTQYF.

The count of this clone is one. The genes are TRBV7-9 and TRBJ2-5; 9 bases fit TRBD1. V trimming: 5 bases; J trimming: 3 bases; junction bases outside the gene matches: 4. Germline-derived CDR1 and CDR2 are SEHNR and FQNEAQ (reference sequence). The CDR3 is 14 residues long. CDR3 DNA sequence: TGTGCCAGCAGCCGCGGACAGGGGAAAGAGACCCAGTACTTC. Its protein is CASSRGQGKETQYF. The whole variable domain, filled in from reference TRBV7-9 and TRBJ2-5, reads DTGVSQNPRHKITKRGQNVTFRCDPISEHNRLYWYRQTLGQGPEFLTYFQNEAQLEKSRLLSDRFSAERPKGSFSTLEIQRTEQGDSAMYLCASSRGQGKETQYFGPGTRLLVL.